These 11 T cell receptor beta chains share one sample of origin, sequenced in a study of blood T cell repertoires in COVID-19 (TCRdb year 2020). Libraries came from the immunoSEQ multiplex PCR assay. In TCRdb, the immuneACCESS table is reduced to in-frame sequences with V and J assigned. These tables do not hold every clone; where another copy was compared, an unresolved V gene accounts for under half, and the others remain unexplained. The sample profile shows some 390,000 clones; 85% to 90% of them were found once. Roughly 1.1% of the sample goes to the ten largest clones. The sequenced sample consisted of PBMCs or T cells enriched from blood (not recorded which). These receptors were collected from a man aged 30 to 45 who had recovered from COVID-19.

The chain couples TRBV19 to TRBJ2-1; 9 positions agree with TRBD2. The CDR3 runs to 14 residues. Germline V gene lookup returns CDR1 LNHDA and CDR2 SQIVND (reference sequence). V dropped 3 bases and J dropped 7; count of bases not matched to a gene: 4. The CDR3, as DNA: TGTGCCAGTAGTATCGGGACTAGCTCTAATGAGCAGTTCTTC. It specifies CASSIGTSSNEQFF.

The chain has TRBV6-5 and TRBJ2-3; 8 bases agree with TRBD1. The CDR3 consists of 15 residues. V shed 0 bases, J shed 5 bases, and the junction held 4 bases outside the gene matches. From germline, CDR1 is MNHEY and CDR2 SVGAGI. Here the CDR3 reads CASSYSTGGRDTQYF. CDR3 nucleotides: TGTGCCAGCAGTTACTCCACAGGGGGGAGAGATACGCAGTATTTT.

This chain joins TRBV7-9 and TRBJ2-3, with TRBD1 as a possible D gene (6 bases). The CDR3 runs to 19 residues. Trimming took 5 bases from V and 3 from J, leaving 27 bases between them. Germline CDR1 and CDR2: SEHNR and FQNEAQ (reference sequence). The CDR3 loop is CASSPSPLHRDSRTDTQYF. The CDR3, as DNA: TGTGCCAGCAGCCCGAGTCCGCTCCACAGGGATAGTAGGACAGATACGCAGTATTTT.

The chain carries TRBV28 and TRBJ2-7, with a tentative D call TRBD1 (5 bases). The CDR3 extends over 12 amino acids. Trimming pared 3 bases from V and 8 bases from J, leaving 11 bases between. Germline V gene data show CDR1 as MDHEN and CDR2 as SYDVKM. CDR3 nucleotides: TGTGCCAGCAGTTTCATGGCAGGGAAGCAGTACTTC. This encodes CASSFMAGKQYF.

This clone was seen only a few times. This chain uses TRBV6-5 with TRBJ1-5, with D possibly TRBD1 on 5 matching bases. Germline assignment: CDR1 MNHEY and CDR2 SVGAGI. This CDR3 has 13 amino acids. V dropped 2 bases and J dropped 4 bases, with 6 bases sitting between them. The CDR3 sequence is CASSYAGNQPQHF. The CDR3 DNA reads TGTGCCAGCAGTTACGCAGGGAATCAGCCCCAGCATTTT.

CDR3 in DNA: TGTGCCAGCAGTTTATTCGTCACTAGGGTAGGCGAGCAGTACTTC. As protein: CASSLFVTRVGEQYF. The rearrangement uses TRBV27 and TRBJ2-7, with D possibly matching TRBD2 (5 bases). Trimming took off 1 base at V and 6 bases at J, with 16 bases between the two ends. The germline V gene has CDR1 MNHEY and CDR2 SMNVEV (reference sequence). The CDR3 runs to 15 residues.

Comments on this clone: A read error may produce the germline difference seen at one junction end. The V gene is TRBV19, the J gene TRBJ2-7, with 13 bases identical to TRBD2. The CDR3 consists of 15 residues. Germline V gives CDR1 LNHDA, CDR2 SQIVND (reference sequence). The CDR3 loop is CASSIGTSGNYEQYF. The CDR3 DNA reads as TGTGCCAGTAGCATAGGGACTAGCGGGAATTACGAGCAGTACTTC.

This rearrangement joins TRBV15 to TRBJ1-2, with D perhaps matching TRBD1 (5 bases). Germline V gives CDR1 LNHNV, CDR2 YYDKDF (reference sequence). Deletions cut 0 bases from V and 8 bases from J, with 13 bases between. The CDR3 consists of 14 residues. CDR3 region: CATSRDLAGTGYTF. The DNA of the CDR3 is TGTGCCACCAGCAGAGACCTGGCGGGGACCGGCTACACCTTC.

V gene TRBV27 combines with J gene TRBJ1-2; TRBD1 matches 8 bases. There are 14 residues in the CDR3. V lost 6 bases, J lost 5 bases, and 8 bases stayed unmatched. The germline CDR1 and CDR2 sequences are MNHEY and SMNVEV (reference sequence). CDR3 DNA sequence: TGTGCCAGCAGGGGGGACAGGTTCTCTTATGGCTACACCTTC. It specifies CASRGDRFSYGYTF.

The chain joins TRBV5-1 to TRBJ2-1, with TRBD1 as a possible D gene (6 bases). CDR3 length equals 13 residues. Looked up from germline, CDR1 is SGHRS and CDR2 is YFSETQ. V lost 4 bases and J 9 bases, leaving 14 bases between the germline ends. The CDR3 DNA reads as TGCGCCAGCAGCCATCCACAGGGCATTGAGCAGTTCTTC. This encodes CASSHPQGIEQFF.

The count of this clone is one. The J gene is TRBJ1-5, the V gene TRBV19; 7 bases match TRBD1. Per the germline V gene, CDR1 is LNHDA and CDR2 is SQIVND (reference sequence). V trimming: 6 bases; J trimming: 7 bases; junction bases outside the gene matches: 12. This CDR3 comprises 15 residues. This CDR3 is CASSLHRKGGQPQHF. The CDR3 nucleotides are TGTGCCAGTAGCCTTCACCGGAAAGGGGGCCAGCCCCAGCATTTT.